Shown below are 27 T cell receptor beta chains from a single sample sequenced in a study of T cells in Graves' hyperthyroidism and ophthalmopathy. RNA transcripts yielded amplified TCR beta CDR3 regions. First-round RT-PCR with HTBI primers amplified the TCR CDR3 region. TCRdb re-called the multiplex PCR reads through MiXCR, storing one row per CDR3 protein. The data contain about 840,000 distinct CDR3 sequences, more than 30% of them seen just once; the ten biggest clones take up roughly 8.3%. Sequenced: blood. The receptors were gathered from a man aged 18 to 29 with Graves' hyperthyroidism.

This clonotype was seen only a few times. The rearrangement links TRBV20-1 to TRBJ1-2; maybe TRBD1 (5 bases). V lost 7 bases and J lost 0, with 15 bases in between. CDR1 is DFQATT, CDR2 SNEGSKA, per germline (reference sequence). The CDR3 length is 14 residues. The CDR3, as DNA: TGCAGTGTCCCGCAGCGGGGGACTAACTATGGCTACACCTTC. Amino acid sequence: CSVPQRGTNYGYTF.

This clonotype was picked up many times. V and J are TRBV24-1 and TRBJ1-5, with TRBD1 identical over 7 bases. The germline V gene has CDR1 KGHDR and CDR2 SFDVKD. J lost 6 bases, V lost 0 bases, and 7 bases had no gene match. This CDR3 is 16 amino acids long. As DNA, the CDR3 is TGTGCCACCAGTGATTTGCAGGCAGGGGGTGTTCAGCCCCAGCATTTT. This translates into CATSDLQAGGVQPQHF.

This clonotype occurred many times. Germline is not matched at one junction end, which may reflect a read error. This sequence joins TRBV7-9 and TRBJ2-7; no clear D gene. The germline CDR1 and CDR2 sequences are SEHNR and FQNEAQ (reference sequence). This CDR3 has 9 residues. This CDR3 reads CASSSEWGF. CDR3 sequence (DNA): TGTGCCAGCAGCTCGGAATGGGGCTTC.

The chain is built from TRBV9 and TRBJ1-4; D is ambiguous. Deletions cut 5 bases from V and 6 bases from J, with 11 bases between. The CDR3 runs 13 residues. CDR1 is SGDLS, CDR2 YYNGEE, per germline. The CDR3 coding sequence is TGTGCCAGCAGGCCGGGATTCGATGAAAAACTGTTTTTT. Protein sequence: CASRPGFDEKLFF.

This clonotype was found a few times. A clone one base away is much larger, so this may be a read error. The chain uses TRBV20-1 and TRBJ1-1; D is unclear. V lost 7 bases, J lost 7 bases, and 16 bases lay in between. The CDR3 runs 12 residues. CDR1 DFQATT and CDR2 SNEGSKA come from the germline V gene (reference sequence). The CDR3 coding sequence is TGCAGTGTTCAAGAGAAGACCTATGAAGCTTTCTTT. Amino acid sequence: CSVQEKTYEAFF.

Regarding this clonotype: One junction end disagrees with the germline gene, perhaps due to a read error. The chain has TRBV11-2 and TRBJ1-2; possible D gene TRBD1, 6 bases. The CDR3 contains 15 residues. The germline gives CDR1 SGHAT, CDR2 FQNNGV. In DNA, the CDR3 is TGTGCCAGCAGCTCGGGACACTGGACTGACTATGGCTGCACCTTC. This translates into CASSSGHWTDYGCTF.

This clonotype appeared a few times. A much larger clone differs by one base, so this may be a read error. The chain is built from TRBV29-1 and TRBJ2-5; perhaps TRBD2 as D (6 bases). Germline CDR1 and CDR2: SQVTM and ANQGSEA. The germline V and J ends were trimmed by 7 bases and 7 bases, with 16 bases remaining between them. The CDR3 extends over 12 amino acids. For the CDR3, the DNA is TGCAGCGCCTCGGGCGGGGAAGGGACCCAGTACTTC. This translates into CSASGGEGTQYF.

This clonotype was observed many times. This chain uses TRBV7-2 with TRBJ2-5; TRBD1 matches at 7 bases. J gave up 7 bases and V 5 bases, and 7 bases lay outside the gene matches. The CDR3 runs 13 residues. Per germline, CDR1 SGHTA and CDR2 FQGNSA. The CDR3 DNA follows: TGTGCCAGCAGCCCCGACAGGGAAGGGACCCAGTACTTC. This translates into CASSPDREGTQYF.

The CDR3 region is CASSLGLAGLSYEQYF. CDR3 sequence (DNA): TGTGCCAGCAGCTTGGGACTAGCGGGGCTATCCTACGAGCAGTACTTC. V gene TRBV5-4 combines with J gene TRBJ2-7; TRBD2 matches 11 bases. J was trimmed by 1 base and V by 0 bases; bases with no gene match: 3. The CDR3 length is 16 residues. Germline V CDR1 and CDR2: SGHNT, YYREEE (reference sequence).

This sequence joins TRBV7-8 and TRBJ1-1; D unresolved. Germline V CDR1 and CDR2: SGHVS, FQNEAQ. V shed 4 bases and J shed 6 bases, with 12 bases lying between them. The CDR3 is made up of 13 amino acids. The CDR3 DNA sequence: TGTGCCAGCAGCTCTCGACCTGAATCTGAAGCTTTCTTT. Residues: CASSSRPESEAFF.

This clonotype has at least ten counts. The J gene is TRBJ2-2, the V gene TRBV7-2; D remains unclear. The CDR3 is 16 residues long. Germline CDR1 reads SGHTA; CDR2 reads FQGNSA. Trimming left V 1 base short and J 0 bases short, with 9 bases between. The CDR3 nucleotides read TGTGCCAGCAGCTTAGGCGGTGTCGCGAACACCGGGGAGCTGTTTTTT. It translates to CASSLGGVANTGELFF.

CDR3 DNA: TGCGCCAGCAGCCAAGATTGGGGAGGACTAGCCTTTTCTGGGGCCAACGTCCTGACTTTC. It translates to CASSQDWGGLAFSGANVLTF. The rearrangement links TRBV4-3 to TRBJ2-6; 8 nucleotides match TRBD2. The V segment lost 0 bases and the J segment 1 base; nucleotides outside the gene matches: 11. Germline lookup yields CDR1 LGHNA and CDR2 YSLEER. This CDR3 contains 20 residues.

The chain uses TRBV7-2 and TRBJ2-3; D possibly corresponds to TRBD2 (5 bases). Per germline, CDR1 SGHTA and CDR2 FQGNSA. V was trimmed by 3 bases and J by 7 bases, leaving 8 bases between them. The CDR3 has 12 amino acids. CDR3 amino acids: CASSFLGNTQYF. CDR3 nucleotide sequence: TGTGCCAGCAGCTTTCTCGGGAATACGCAGTATTTT. The full variable domain, with the rest looked up from reference TRBV7-2 and TRBJ2-3, is GAGVSQSPSNKVTEKGKDVELRCDPISGHTALYWYRQSLGQGLEFLIYFQGNSAPDKSGLPSDRFSAERTGGSVSTLTIQRTQQEDSAVYLCASSFLGNTQYFGPGTRLTVL.

The chain couples TRBV29-1 to TRBJ2-5; possible D gene TRBD1, 5 bases. Germline CDR1 and CDR2: SQVTM and ANQGSEA. This CDR3 has 9 residues. CDR3 in DNA: TGCAGACAGGAAGAGACCCAGTACTTC. It encodes CRQEETQYF.

In this sample, this clonotype turned up a few times. This CDR3 reads CASSPHSGELFF. The CDR3, as DNA: TGTGCCAGCAGCCCTCACTCCGGGGAGCTGTTTTTT. J is TRBJ2-2 and V is TRBV6-5; D unresolved. V was clipped by 6 bases and J by 6 bases, with 8 bases between them. This CDR3 has 12 amino acids. CDR1 MNHEY and CDR2 SVGAGI come from the germline V gene.

This rearrangement joins TRBV29-1 to TRBJ2-2; 7 bases align to TRBD1. V trimming: 8 bases; J trimming: 5 bases; junction bases outside the gene matches: 14. Germline loops: CDR1 SQVTM, CDR2 ANQGSEA. This CDR3 comprises 15 residues. The DNA of the CDR3 is TGCAGCACGCGAGGGCAGGGGGTTTCGACCGGGGAGCTGTTTTTT. Translated: CSTRGQGVSTGELFF.

This clonotype was detected only a few times. The gene calls are TRBV11-2 and TRBJ1-2, with D possibly matching TRBD1 (5 bases). The germline V gene has CDR1 SGHAT and CDR2 FQNNGV. The CDR3 runs to 14 residues. Trimming cost V 4 bases and J 4 bases, with 13 bases left between them. As DNA, the CDR3 is TGTGCCAGCAGCTCCCCGGGGCTACCCTATGGCTACACCTTC. Protein sequence: CASSSPGLPYGYTF.

The gene calls are TRBV25-1 and TRBJ1-1; 11 nucleotides match TRBD1. Germline V gene lookup returns CDR1 MGHDK and CDR2 SYGVNS. J lost 6 bases, V lost 7 bases, and 1 base had no gene match. This CDR3 spans 12 amino acids. For the CDR3, the DNA is TGTGCCAGCACGGGACAGGGGGCTGAAGCTTTCTTT. This encodes CASTGQGAEAFF.

This chain links TRBV11-2 with TRBJ1-2; unclear D gene. The CDR3 is made up of 16 amino acids. Germline loops: CDR1 SGHAT, CDR2 FQNNGV. The V end was cut by 2 bases, the J end by 8 bases, with 21 bases between. This chain's CDR3 is CASSLTARTASEGYTF. CDR3 coding DNA: TGTGCCAGCAGCTTAACCGCAAGGACGGCCAGTGAGGGCTACACCTTC. Full variable domain (outside the CDR3, taken from reference TRBV11-2 and TRBJ1-2): EAGVAQSPRYKIIEKRQSVAFWCNPISGHATLYWYQQILGQGPKLLIQFQNNGVVDDSQLPKDRFSAERLKGVDSTLKIQPAKLEDSAVYLCASSLTARTASEGYTFGSGTRLTVV.

This clonotype has at least ten counts. This rearrangement joins TRBV2 to TRBJ1-3, with D perhaps TRBD1 (5 bases). Per the germline V gene, CDR1 is SNHLY and CDR2 is FYNNEI. The CDR3 loop spans 15 amino acids. Trimming pared 4 bases from V and 3 bases from J, leaving 13 bases between. The CDR3 here is CASSGRQGNGNTIYF. In nucleotides, the CDR3 is TGTGCCAGCAGTGGACGGCAGGGAAATGGAAACACCATATATTTT. The full variable domain, in which reference TRBV2 and TRBJ1-3 provide the parts outside the CDR3, is EPEVTQTPSHQVTQMGQEVILRCVPISNHLYFYWYRQILGQKVEFLVSFYNNEISEKSEIFDDQFSVERPDGSNFTLKIRSTKLEDSAMYFCASSGRQGNGNTIYFGEGSWLTVV.

In regard to this clonotype: This sequence may be a read error, since a much larger clone differs from it by one base. The chain couples TRBV7-8 to TRBJ1-5; D gene ambiguous. The CDR3 covers 11 residues. The ends were cut back, 10 bases at V and 4 bases at J, with 8 bases in the middle. Germline loops: CDR1 SGHVS, CDR2 FQNEAQ. The CDR3 DNA sequence: TGTGCCATCAGACGGAATCAGCCCCAGCATTTT. As protein: CAIRRNQPQHF.

The sample holds a few counts of this clonotype. This sequence joins TRBV11-1 and TRBJ1-4; D remains unclear. Germline V gene data show CDR1 as SGHAT and CDR2 as FQDESV (reference sequence). The CDR3 is made up of 15 amino acids. V was pared by 5 bases and J by 7 bases, with 17 bases between. CDR3 in DNA: TGTGCCAGCAGCCTCCCCATCGGAGGCCTTGAAAAACTGTTTTTT. Translated, it gives CASSLPIGGLEKLFF.

The gene calls are TRBV19 and TRBJ1-5, with D possibly TRBD1 on 5 matching bases. The CDR3 spans 15 residues. The V end was cut by 2 bases, the J end by 5 bases, with 13 bases between. In germline, CDR1 is LNHDA, CDR2 SQIVND (reference sequence). DNA for the CDR3: TGTGCCAGTAGTATAAACCGCGTAGGGGATCAGCCCCAGCATTTT. Translating it yields CASSINRVGDQPQHF.

In this sample, this clonotype turned up a few times. V and J are TRBV7-9 and TRBJ2-5; a weak D match, TRBD2 (5 bases). V was pared by 5 bases and J by 1 base, with 14 bases between. This CDR3 has 15 residues. CDR1 is SEHNR and CDR2 is FQNEAQ in the germline V gene (reference sequence). The CDR3 DNA is TGTGCCAGCAGCCCGCAAAGGGAGCCCCAAGAGACCCAGTACTTC. Amino acid sequence: CASSPQREPQETQYF. Based on the CDR3 plus reference TRBV7-9 and TRBJ2-5, the full variable domain is DTGVSQNPRHKITKRGQNVTFRCDPISEHNRLYWYRQTLGQGPEFLTYFQNEAQLEKSRLLSDRFSAERPKGSFSTLEIQRTEQGDSAMYLCASSPQREPQETQYFGPGTRLLVL.

V gene TRBV2 combines with J gene TRBJ2-7; D remains unclear. With 8 bases removed from V and 8 bases from J, the gap between germline ends came to 16 bases. Germline V gene lookup returns CDR1 SNHLY and CDR2 FYNNEI. The CDR3 sequence is 12 residues long. In DNA form, the CDR3 reads TGTGCCAGCGGTGGCGAAAGACAAAAGCAGTACTTC. Translating it yields CASGGERQKQYF.

The gene calls are TRBV14 and TRBJ1-2; D gene uncertain. Trimming left V 1 base short and J 4 bases short, with 16 bases between. The CDR3 length is 16 residues. Germline values: CDR1 SGHDN, CDR2 FVKESK. CDR3 nucleotide sequence: TGTGCCAGCAGCCAAGCCGGTTCCGAGGGCCCCTATGGCTACACCTTC. Protein: CASSQAGSEGPYGYTF.

With regard to this clonotype: The junction departs from the called germline gene at one end, perhaps through a read error. The chain employs TRBV10-3 and TRBJ2-7; 11 bases line up with TRBD2. Germline V gives CDR1 ENHRY, CDR2 SYGVKD. The CDR3 has 15 amino acids. DNA of the CDR3: TGTGCCAGCAGTATGACTAGCGGGGTCTCCTACGAGCAGTACTTC. Its protein product is CASSMTSGVSYEQYF.